This TCR beta chain was captured in a study of identical twins. Notes on the study in general: Low generation probability was overrepresented in out-of-frame alpha sequences shared by twins.

A single record per CDR3 protein comes from TCRdb applying MiXCR to the 5' RACE reads. The sample has around 450,000 distinct CDR3 sequences, about 14% seen once. Note on this clonotype: The target antigen is unknown.

After removal of 7 bases from V and 0 bases from J, the junction contained 12 bases not matched to a gene. Germline loops: CDR1 SQVTM, CDR2 ANQGSEA. The CDR3 is made up of 16 amino acids. These same data were also listed under a study on yellow fever vaccine responses in identical twins.

The sequence was obtained from a woman aged 18 to 35 in good health. The sequenced sample was CD4+ T cells sorted from blood. This sequence joins TRBV29-1 and TRBJ2-3; TRBD1 matches 8 bases. Here the CDR3 DNA reads TGCAGCGATCGCGGGACAGGTTCCCCTAGCACAGATACGCAGTATTTT. Protein sequence: CSDRGTGSPSTDTQYF.